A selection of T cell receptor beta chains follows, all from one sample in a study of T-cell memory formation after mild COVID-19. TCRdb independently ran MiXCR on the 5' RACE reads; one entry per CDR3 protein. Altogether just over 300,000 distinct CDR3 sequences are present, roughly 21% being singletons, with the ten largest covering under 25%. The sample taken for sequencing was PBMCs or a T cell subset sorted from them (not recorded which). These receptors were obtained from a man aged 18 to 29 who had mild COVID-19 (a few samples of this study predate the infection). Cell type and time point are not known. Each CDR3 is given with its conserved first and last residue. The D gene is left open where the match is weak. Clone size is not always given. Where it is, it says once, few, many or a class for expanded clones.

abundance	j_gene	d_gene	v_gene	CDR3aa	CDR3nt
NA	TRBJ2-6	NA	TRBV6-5	CASSYYGANVLTF	TGTGCCAGCAGTTACTACGGGGCCAACGTCCTGACTTTC
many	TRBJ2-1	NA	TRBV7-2	CASSGLRGRGEQFF	TGTGCCAGCAGCGGCTTACGGGGGCGAGGAGAGCAGTTCTTC
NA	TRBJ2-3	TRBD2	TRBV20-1	CSPTSVTDTQYF	TGCAGTCCGACTAGCGTCACAGATACGCAGTATTTT
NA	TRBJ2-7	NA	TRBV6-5	CASSLGLPGYEQYF	TGTGCCAGCAGTTTGGGCCTCCCGGGGTACGAGCAGTACTTC
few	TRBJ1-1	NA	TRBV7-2	CASSPGGDMVGAFF	TGTGCCAGCAGCCCCGGGGGGGACATGGTAGGAGCTTTCTTT
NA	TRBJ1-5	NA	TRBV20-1	CSAKTGNSNQPQHF	TGCAGTGCTAAAACAGGGAATAGCAATCAGCCCCAGCATTTT
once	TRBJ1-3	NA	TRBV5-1	CASSLVQGSRNTIYF	TGCGCCAGCAGCTTGGTTCAGGGGTCGAGGAACACCATATATTTT
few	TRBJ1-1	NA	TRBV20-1	CSASPIGGAFF	TGCAGTGCTAGCCCGATCGGTGGGGCTTTCTTT
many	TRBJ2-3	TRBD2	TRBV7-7	CASSLGLAGRTDTQYF	TGTGCTAGCAGCTTAGGACTAGCGGGGCGCACAGATACGCAGTATTTT
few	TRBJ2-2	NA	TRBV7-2	CASSPSPSVNGELFF	TGTGCCAGCAGCCCATCCCCCTCGGTGAACGGGGAGCTGTTTTTT
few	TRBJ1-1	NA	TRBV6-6	CASSYWVRATEAFF	TGTGCCAGCAGTTACTGGGTCAGGGCTACTGAAGCTTTCTTT
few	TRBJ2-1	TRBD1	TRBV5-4	CASSPDRENEQFF	TGTGCCAGCAGCCCGGACAGGGAAAATGAGCAGTTCTTC
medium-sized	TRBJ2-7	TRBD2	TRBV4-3	CASSQSGVSYEQYF	TGCGCCAGCAGCCAAAGCGGGGTCTCCTACGAGCAGTACTTC
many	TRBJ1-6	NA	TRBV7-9	CASSGGGFNSPLHF	TGTGCCAGCAGTGGTGGGGGATTTAATTCACCCCTCCACTTT
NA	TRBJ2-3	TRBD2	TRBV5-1	CASSPAGGPDTQYF	TGCGCCAGCTCCCCAGCGGGGGGGCCGGATACGCAGTATTTT
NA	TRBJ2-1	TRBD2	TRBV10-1	CASSEIAGGHFYEQFF	TGCGCCAGCAGTGAAATAGCGGGGGGGCACTTTTATGAGCAGTTCTTC
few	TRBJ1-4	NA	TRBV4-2	CASSQEGPGSNEKLFF	TGTGCCAGCAGCCAAGAGGGTCCAGGATCTAATGAAAAACTGTTTTTT
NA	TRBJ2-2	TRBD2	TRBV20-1	CSAPRLAGVPGELFF	TGCAGTGCCCCCAGACTAGCGGGGGTTCCCGGGGAGCTGTTTTTT
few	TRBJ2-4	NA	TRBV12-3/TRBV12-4	CASLGVTNIQYF	TGTGCCAGCCTTGGGGTGACAAACATTCAGTACTTC
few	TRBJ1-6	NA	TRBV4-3	CASSPSPTDRRNSPLHF	TGCGCCAGCAGCCCCTCCCCCACCGACAGAAGGAATTCACCCCTCCACTTT
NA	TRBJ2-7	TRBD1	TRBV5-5	CASSPGQGSYYEQYF	TGTGCCAGCAGTCCGGGACAGGGGTCTTACTACGAGCAGTACTTC
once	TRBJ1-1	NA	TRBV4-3	CASSQAMGNTEAFF	TGCGCCAGCAGCCAGGCAATGGGGAACACTGAAGCTTTCTTT
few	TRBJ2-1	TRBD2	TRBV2	CASRASGGGFVNEQFF	TGTGCCAGCAGGGCTAGTGGCGGGGGGTTCGTCAATGAGCAGTTCTTC
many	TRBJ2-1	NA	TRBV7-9	CASSTWGGASYNEQFF	TGTGCCAGCAGCACTTGGGGGGGGGCCTCCTACAATGAGCAGTTCTTC
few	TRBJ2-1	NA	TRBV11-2	CASSLVMGSSYNEQFF	TGTGCCAGCAGCTTAGTGATGGGGAGCTCCTACAATGAGCAGTTCTTC
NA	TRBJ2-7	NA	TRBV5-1	CASSPTRSRKGVSYEQYF	TGCGCCAGCAGCCCCACACGGAGCCGGAAGGGGGTCTCCTACGAGCAGTACTTC